This T cell receptor beta chain originates from a study of cytomegalovirus exposure and HLA in healthy donors. Worth noting for this clone: Its antigen is currently unknown.

Whole-study results and caveats: Later on, an analysis tied around 17,000 TCR beta sequences to HLA alleles at 0.05 false discovery rate. An observed cluster of highly shared sequence variants was recorded as a likely sequencing artifact. Common viral pathogens seemed to be connected with several of the most significant clusters, according to a later analysis.

Vbeta (60) and Jbeta (13) primers were used in the PCR. Sequenced by immunoSEQ multiplex PCR; TCRdb stores in-frame clones only, minus some. In the table there are about 110,000 clones, 79% of which are singletons. This CDR3 region has 16 residues. Germline assignment: CDR1 SGHRS and CDR2 YFSETQ. V was cut by 1 base and J by 3 bases, with 15 bases left in between. The chain carries TRBV5-1 and TRBJ2-3; tentative D call: TRBD1 (6 bases). Sequencing was performed on PBMCs. The receptor comes from a woman aged 40 to 49 in good health and CMV-seronegative. CDR3 nucleotides: TGCGCCAGCAGCTTGTATGGGGGCTTGGGGACAGATACGCAGTATTTT. Translation gives CASSLYGGLGTDTQYF.